Sequencing of this T cell receptor beta chain was carried out in a study of blood T cells in healthy people across ages. Broader study findings: The unknown donor CMV status may have confounded expanded clonotype changes.

A word on this clonotype: As yet, its antigen is unknown. Lacking the conserved final phenylalanine or tryptophan, this CDR3 likely reflects a read error.

Sample-barcoded 5' priming and a J-beta primer mix drove a second PCR of roughly 7 to 11 cycles. Every sample gave at least 2.5 million paired-end reads containing CDR3. One entry per CDR3 protein results from TCRdb running MiXCR on the 5' RACE reads. The repertoire holds over 1,200,000 distinct CDR3 sequences, with around 55% as singletons. Every sample yielded at least 6.5 million isolated PBMCs. The sequence was obtained from a man between 18 and 35 years old in good health. The sample taken for sequencing was blood.

The CDR3 nucleotides are TGCGCCAGCAGCTTGGGTGGTGTTTCCTACGAGCAGTACTTG. It specifies CASSLGGVSYEQYL. The chain is built from TRBV5-1 and TRBJ2-7; D is unresolved. CDR1 is SGHRS, CDR2 YFSETQ, per germline. Trimming took off 0 bases at V and 1 base at J, with 8 bases between the two ends. This CDR3 spans 14 amino acids.